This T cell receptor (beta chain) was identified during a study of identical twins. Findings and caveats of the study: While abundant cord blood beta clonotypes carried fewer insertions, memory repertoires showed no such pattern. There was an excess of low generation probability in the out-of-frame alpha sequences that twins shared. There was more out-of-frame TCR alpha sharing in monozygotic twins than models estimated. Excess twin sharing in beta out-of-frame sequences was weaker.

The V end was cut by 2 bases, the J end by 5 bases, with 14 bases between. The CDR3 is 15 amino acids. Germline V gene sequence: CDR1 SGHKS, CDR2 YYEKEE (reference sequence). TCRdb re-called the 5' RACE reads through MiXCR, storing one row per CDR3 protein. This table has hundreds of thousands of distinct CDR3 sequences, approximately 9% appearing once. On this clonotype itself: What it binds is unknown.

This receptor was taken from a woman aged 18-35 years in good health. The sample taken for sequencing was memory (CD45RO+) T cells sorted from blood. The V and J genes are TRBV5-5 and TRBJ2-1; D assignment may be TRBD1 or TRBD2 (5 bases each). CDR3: CASSLIPADNNEQFF. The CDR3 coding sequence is TGTGCCAGCAGCTTAATTCCAGCGGACAACAATGAGCAGTTCTTC.